Sequencing of this T cell receptor beta chain was carried out in a study of CD8+CD57+ T cells in acquired aplastic anemia. Looking at the study overall: Read counts for CD4+ cells (from healthy donors) averaged around 10 million.

Profiling of TCR beta VDJ combinations and CDR3 sequences used genomic DNA as template. MiXCR, run by TCRdb on the reads, gives a single entry per CDR3 protein. The data show 180,000 or so distinct CDR3 sequences, 40% to 55% seen once. CDR1 is SQVTM, CDR2 ANQGSEA, per germline. This CDR3 comprises 13 residues. Trimming removed 3 bases at V and 0 bases at J, with 6 bases between. Study observations and caveats: Statistical testing detected no significant gap in CD8+ Simpson's diversity between patients and controls. Patients and controls shared twenty-nine CD8+ CDR3 sequences, which appeared highly expressed in patients and within their immunodominant clones.

In the case of this clonotype: Its antigen is as yet unknown.

The chain is built from TRBV29-1 and TRBJ1-3, with D hard to call. The TCR comes from a human donor in good health. What was sequenced was sorted CD4+, CD8+, or CD8+CD57+ T cells (not recorded which) from PBMCs. The CDR3 nucleotides read TGCAGCGTTGAGGTTCTCTCTGGAAACACCATATATTTT. This sequence encodes CSVEVLSGNTIYF.